These 23 T cell receptor beta chains share one sample of origin, sequenced in a study of CD8+CD57+ T cells in acquired aplastic anemia. Genomic DNA, serving as template, underwent TCR beta VDJ and CDR3 profiling. TCRdb reprocessed the reads with MiXCR, giving one entry per CDR3 protein. This sample has 35,000 to 45,000 distinct CDR3 sequences, with roughly two thirds found just once. Sequencing used sorted CD4+, CD8+, or CD8+CD57+ T cells (not recorded which) from PBMCs. All receptors derive from a human donor in good health, serving as a control.

This clonotype occurred many times. The V and J genes are TRBV6-4 and TRBJ1-5; no reliable D call. Germline V gene data show CDR1 as MRHNA and CDR2 as SNTAGT. The CDR3 spans 13 residues. V gave up 8 bases and J gave up 7 bases, with 15 bases separating them. The CDR3 is CASSDGVNQPQHF. The CDR3, as DNA: TGTGCCAGCTCCGATGGGGTAAACCAGCCCCAGCATTTT.

In its sample, this clonotype was seen a few times. The chain is built from TRBV29-1 and TRBJ2-7; the D call may be TRBD1 or TRBD2 (5 bases each). This CDR3 has 13 amino acids. Germline V lookup: CDR1 SQVTM, CDR2 ANQGSEA. V shed 1 base and J shed 0 bases, with 7 bases lying between them. The CDR3 protein is CSVEVGTSYEQYF. In DNA, the CDR3 is TGCAGCGTTGAAGTAGGGACCTCCTACGAGCAGTACTTC.

This clonotype was counted at least ten times. The J gene is TRBJ1-1, the V gene TRBV7-2, with D unclear. Germline CDR1 reads SGHTA; CDR2 reads FQGNSA. V lost 2 bases, J lost 0 bases, and 7 bases lay in between. This CDR3 is 14 amino acids long. CDR3 coding DNA: TGTGCCAGCAGCTTATTGGGCATGAACACTGAAGCTTTCTTT. This codes for CASSLLGMNTEAFF. Full variable domain (outside the CDR3, taken from reference TRBV7-2 and TRBJ1-1): GAGVSQSPSNKVTEKGKDVELRCDPISGHTALYWYRQSLGQGLEFLIYFQGNSAPDKSGLPSDRFSAERTGGSVSTLTIQRTQQEDSAVYLCASSLLGMNTEAFFGQGTRLTVV.

V gene TRBV9 combines with J gene TRBJ1-2; the match to TRBD1 covers 7 bases. V gave up 4 bases and J gave up 2 bases; unmatched junction bases: 8. CDR3 length: 15 amino acids. CDR1 and CDR2 from the germline V gene are SGDLS and YYNGEE. The CDR3 reads CASSPHRGPNYGYTF. As DNA, the CDR3 is TGTGCCAGCAGCCCCCACAGGGGACCAAACTATGGCTACACCTTC.

There are a few counts of this clonotype. The chain recombines TRBV29-1 with TRBJ1-1; perhaps TRBD1 as D (6 bases). The length of the CDR3 is 12 residues. V dropped 6 bases and J dropped 2 bases, with 10 bases sitting between them. Germline V gene lookup returns CDR1 SQVTM and CDR2 ANQGSEA. CDR3 residues: CSVNRANTEAFF. CDR3 DNA: TGCAGCGTCAACAGGGCTAACACTGAAGCTTTCTTT.

The chain is built from TRBV29-1 and TRBJ1-1; D ambiguous. The CDR3 contains 11 residues. CDR1 SQVTM and CDR2 ANQGSEA come from the germline V gene. V gave up 4 bases and J gave up 5 bases, with 8 bases separating them. The CDR3 nucleotides are TGCAGCGTTGCACTCGAAACTGAAGCTTTCTTT. Protein product: CSVALETEAFF.

This clonotype was seen only a few times. This likely comes from a read error, as the CDR3 has no conserved phenylalanine or tryptophan at its end. The chain joins TRBV20-1 to TRBJ1-6; D remains ambiguous. V was shortened by 5 bases and J by 3 bases, with 14 bases between the two germline ends. The CDR3 is 15 residues long. Per the germline V gene, CDR1 is DFQATT and CDR2 is SNEGSKA (reference sequence). CDR3 amino acids: CSAPAQALYNSPLHS. In DNA form, the CDR3 reads TGCAGTGCTCCAGCCCAGGCCCTCTATAATTCACCCCTCCACTCT.

This chain links TRBV19 with TRBJ1-2, with 7 bases that match TRBD1. Looked up from germline, CDR1 is LNHDA and CDR2 is SQIVND (reference sequence). The CDR3 sequence is 12 residues long. Trimming took 9 bases from V and 4 from J; bases not matched to a gene: 5. In DNA form, the CDR3 reads TGTGCCAGACTCCGGGACAGCTATGGCTACACCTTC. Amino acid sequence: CARLRDSYGYTF.

This clonotype was seen just once. This rearrangement joins TRBV15 to TRBJ1-5; D is perhaps TRBD1 (5 bases). CDR3 size: 15 residues. The germline V gene encodes CDR1 LNHNV and CDR2 YYDKDF (reference sequence). The V gene lost 1 base and the J gene lost 2 bases, with 9 bases spanning the gap. CDR3 nucleotides: TGTGCCACCAGCAGAGTTAGGGACGGCAATCAGCCCCAGCATTTT. This sequence encodes CATSRVRDGNQPQHF.

V and J are TRBV7-6 and TRBJ2-7, with 10 nucleotides matching TRBD1. CDR1 SGHVS and CDR2 FNYEAQ come from the germline V gene. The ends lost 5 bases at V and 5 bases at J; junction bases unmatched: 6. The CDR3 consists of 14 residues. The CDR3 DNA sequence: TGTGCCAGCAGCGCCGGGACAGGGGCCCACGAGCAGTACTTC. The encoded protein is CASSAGTGAHEQYF.

This clonotype was observed at least ten times. The V and J genes are TRBV4-3 and TRBJ2-7, with 9 positions matching TRBD2. Germline lookup yields CDR1 LGHNA and CDR2 YSLEER. V was clipped by 0 bases and J by 2 bases; unmatched bases: 2. This CDR3 is built from 15 residues. CDR3 DNA sequence: TGCGCCAGCAGCCAAGAGCGGGGGGGCGCCTACGAGCAGTACTTC. Residues: CASSQERGGAYEQYF.

This clonotype rates as medium-sized. The chain joins TRBV15 to TRBJ2-1; 7 nucleotides agree with TRBD1. The junction had 7 bases not matched to a gene; V was cut back by 3 bases and J by 8 bases. The CDR3 runs 14 residues. CDR1 is LNHNV, CDR2 YYDKDF, per germline (reference sequence). Here the CDR3 DNA reads TGTGCCACCAGCAGCGGGACAGAGGGGGATGAGCAGTTCTTC. This translates into CATSSGTEGDEQFF.

The table lists this clonotype with many counts. The chain carries TRBV19 and TRBJ2-3, with D tentatively TRBD2 (5 bases). Germline values: CDR1 LNHDA, CDR2 SQIVND (reference sequence). The CDR3 covers 18 residues. Trimming shortened V by 3 bases and J by 3 bases, and 22 bases separated the two germline ends. CDR3 sequence (DNA): TGTGCCAGTAGTATTTCACATCAACTACCGACGGGGACAGATACGCAGTATTTT. It yields the protein CASSISHQLPTGTDTQYF.

About this clonotype: A clone one base away is much larger, so this may be a read error. The chain has TRBV5-1 and TRBJ2-3, with D perhaps TRBD2 (5 bases). Germline V gene data show CDR1 as SGHRS and CDR2 as YFSETQ. CDR3 size: 15 residues. The CDR3 DNA reads TGCGCCAGCAGCATGGACTGGGCCGGGTCAGATGCGCAGTATTTT. Its translation: CASSMDWAGSDAQYF.

This clonotype has only a few counts. The chain carries TRBV20-1 and TRBJ2-7, with TRBD2 identical over 7 bases. CDR3 length: 16 amino acids. V was clipped by 0 bases and J by 2 bases; unmatched bases: 10. Germline V CDR1 and CDR2: DFQATT, SNEGSKA (reference sequence). CDR3 DNA: TGCAGTGCTAGAGAACAGCGGAGCGGGGAAGCCTACGAGCAGTACTTC. Translating it yields CSAREQRSGEAYEQYF.

The V and J genes are TRBV15 and TRBJ1-2; D gene uncertain. The CDR3 has 14 residues. The V end lost 0 bases, the J end lost 2 bases, and 7 bases lay between the germline ends. The germline V gene has CDR1 LNHNV and CDR2 YYDKDF (reference sequence). The CDR3 sequence: CATSREGGNYGYTF. The CDR3 nucleotides read TGTGCCACCAGCAGAGAGGGCGGGAACTATGGCTACACCTTC.

V usage is TRBV6-5 and J usage is TRBJ2-5; no definite D call. Germline V lookup: CDR1 MNHEY, CDR2 SVGAGI. The CDR3 contains 12 residues. CDR3 residues: CVQKHPKKTQYF. Here the CDR3 DNA reads TGTGTTCAAAAACATCCTAAAAAGACCCAGTACTTC.

The J gene is TRBJ2-1, the V gene TRBV4-1; maybe TRBD2 (5 bases). The CDR3 has 14 amino acids. Trimming took off 3 bases at V and 5 bases at J, with 11 bases between the two ends. Germline V lookup: CDR1 MGHRA, CDR2 YSYEKL. The CDR3 DNA reads as TGCGCCAGCAGCCAGCCCACTAGGGACAATGAGCAGTTCTTC. This sequence encodes CASSQPTRDNEQFF.

This clonotype showed up many times. The chain is built from TRBV9 and TRBJ2-5; unclear D gene. V was pared by 6 bases and J by 1 base, with 16 bases between. In germline, CDR1 is SGDLS, CDR2 YYNGEE. The CDR3 is 15 residues long. CDR3 protein: CASTPGQATQETQYF. DNA of the CDR3: TGTGCCAGCACACCTGGGCAGGCGACCCAAGAGACCCAGTACTTC.

V and J are TRBV20-1 and TRBJ1-6, with D unresolved. Germline CDR1 and CDR2: DFQATT and SNEGSKA (reference sequence). The CDR3 is 17 amino acids. V was pared by 0 bases and J by 0 bases, with 12 bases between. The CDR3 sequence is CSARDLARSSYNSPLHF. CDR3 nucleotide sequence: TGCAGTGCTAGAGATCTGGCGAGGAGCTCCTATAATTCACCCCTCCACTTT.

Ten or more counts support this clonotype. V is TRBV19 and J is TRBJ2-2; unclear D gene. V was trimmed by 1 base and J by 6 bases, leaving 21 bases between them. Germline V gives CDR1 LNHDA, CDR2 SQIVND (reference sequence). CDR3 length: 18 amino acids. The CDR3 here is CASSIVGNKIVNPGELFF. The CDR3 DNA reads as TGTGCCAGTAGTATAGTGGGAAACAAGATAGTCAATCCCGGGGAGCTGTTTTTT.

The chain carries TRBV24-1 and TRBJ2-3; D gene unclear. CDR1 is KGHDR, CDR2 SFDVKD, per germline. The V and J ends lost 1 base and 5 bases respectively, with 6 bases between them. The CDR3 sequence is 13 residues long. The CDR3 DNA reads TGTGCCACCAGTGATTTTCCGCAAGATACGCAGTATTTT. This codes for CATSDFPQDTQYF.

The chain links TRBV7-3 to TRBJ1-1; the D is unclear. CDR3 length equals 12 residues. Germline V gives CDR1 SGHTA, CDR2 FQGTGA. V was cut by 5 bases and J by 6 bases, with 10 bases left in between. The CDR3 DNA sequence: TGTGCCAGCAGCCAAGCAGGACCTGAAGCTTTCTTT. Translated, it gives CASSQAGPEAFF.